These 20 T cell receptor beta chains originate from one sample sequenced in a study of blood T cell repertoires in COVID-19. Method: immunoSEQ multiplex PCR; TCRdb's copy keeps in-frame clones and lacks some. There are about 410,000 clones in the sample; roughly 89% occur only once, and roughly 1.4% lies in the top ten. Sequenced input: peripheral blood. The receptors originated from a woman in her thirties with active or convalescent COVID-19.

The chain is built from TRBV6-6 and TRBJ2-2; D not resolved. The CDR3 runs to 12 residues. The germline CDR1 and CDR2 sequences are MNHNY and SVGAGI (reference sequence). Deletions cut 3 bases from V and 6 bases from J, with 5 bases between. The CDR3: CASSYIAGELFF. The CDR3 bases are TGTGCCAGCAGTTATATAGCCGGGGAGCTGTTTTTT.

The V gene is TRBV12-5, the J gene TRBJ1-1; D is unresolved. Trimming left V 0 bases short and J 0 bases short, with 11 bases between. The CDR3 is made up of 16 amino acids. From germline, CDR1 is LGHNT and CDR2 FRNRAP. The CDR3 nucleotides read TGTGCTAGTGGTTTGGTACTTGGTGATTTGAACACTGAAGCTTTCTTT. Translating gives CASGLVLGDLNTEAFF.

The chain links TRBV4-1 to TRBJ1-4; TRBD1 is a possible D gene (5 bases). CDR1 is MGHRA, CDR2 YSYEKL, per germline. Trimming took 0 bases from V and 0 from J, leaving 20 bases between them. CDR3 length equals 20 residues. The chain's CDR3 is CASSQEGVGQPLATNEKLFF. CDR3 DNA: TGCGCCAGCAGCCAAGAAGGGGTAGGGCAGCCGCTTGCAACTAATGAAAAACTGTTTTTT.

The rearrangement uses TRBV11-2 and TRBJ1-2; TRBD1 matches 8 bases. This CDR3 has 15 amino acids. Germline-derived CDR1 and CDR2 are SGHAT and FQNNGV. After removal of 1 base from V and 8 bases from J, the junction contained 9 bases not matched to a gene. CDR3 nucleotide sequence: TGTGCCAGCAGCTTAGTTGGGGCAGGGGGCTCGGGCTACACCTTC. Its translation: CASSLVGAGGSGYTF. The full variable domain, its missing parts supplied by reference TRBV11-2 and TRBJ1-2, is EAGVAQSPRYKIIEKRQSVAFWCNPISGHATLYWYQQILGQGPKLLIQFQNNGVVDDSQLPKDRFSAERLKGVDSTLKIQPAKLEDSAVYLCASSLVGAGGSGYTFGSGTRLTVV.

The chain is built from TRBV29-1 and TRBJ1-2, with 7 bases lining up with TRBD1. The CDR3 consists of 16 residues. CDR1 and CDR2 (germline): SQVTM, ANQGSEA. The V gene end was trimmed by 4 bases and the J gene end by 1 base; junction bases not matched to a gene: 12. CDR3 residues: CSVVLPSTGHNYGYTF. The DNA for the CDR3 is TGCAGCGTTGTGTTGCCCTCGACAGGGCATAACTATGGCTACACCTTC.

The chain couples TRBV6-2 or TRBV6-3 to TRBJ1-5; D is ambiguous. From germline, CDR1 is MNHEY and CDR2 SVGEGT. The CDR3 consists of 14 residues. V was pared by 0 bases and J by 3 bases, with 6 bases between. The CDR3 loop reads CASSYSQFNQPQHF. Written as DNA, the CDR3 is TGTGCCAGCAGTTACTCTCAGTTCAATCAGCCCCAGCATTTT.

The CDR3 DNA is TGTGCCAGCAGGACCGGGGGGCACGGAAACACCATATATTTT. This encodes CASRTGGHGNTIYF. J is TRBJ1-3 and V is TRBV6-6, with D perhaps TRBD1 (6 bases). The CDR3 consists of 14 residues. CDR1 and CDR2 (germline): MNHNY, SVGAGI (reference sequence). V was clipped by 6 bases and J by 4 bases, with 13 bases between them.

The chain links TRBV19 to TRBJ2-2; TRBD2 matches at 8 bases. The V segment lost 3 bases and the J segment 6 bases; nucleotides outside the gene matches: 15. The germline gives CDR1 LNHDA, CDR2 SQIVND (reference sequence). The CDR3 runs 18 residues. The chain's CDR3 is CASSIAAGVVYVAGELFF. The CDR3 coding sequence is TGTGCCAGTAGTATTGCAGCGGGGGTTGTCTATGTTGCCGGGGAGCTGTTTTTT.

This clone turned up a few times. The CDR3 region is CASVFGNTIYF. The CDR3 bases are TGTGCCAGTGTCTTTGGAAACACCATATATTTT. The chain joins TRBV6-5 to TRBJ1-3, with D uncertain. Germline V gene sequence: CDR1 MNHEY, CDR2 SVGAGI. Trimming took off 9 bases at V and 3 bases at J, with 6 bases between the two ends. The CDR3 loop spans 11 amino acids.

The rearrangement links TRBV7-2 to TRBJ1-2; the match to TRBD1 covers 8 bases. With 2 bases clipped from V and 4 bases from J, the junction kept 3 bases outside the gene matches. CDR1 and CDR2 from the germline V gene are SGHTA and FQGNSA. This CDR3 contains 14 residues. The CDR3 protein is CASSLQQGGYGYTF. The CDR3 DNA follows: TGTGCCAGCAGCTTACAACAGGGGGGCTATGGCTACACCTTC.

The rearrangement joins TRBV5-1 to TRBJ2-7; 9 bases align to TRBD1. CDR1 SGHRS and CDR2 YFSETQ come from the germline V gene. The CDR3 totals 14 residues. V shed 3 bases, J shed 4 bases, and the junction held 5 bases outside the gene matches. The DNA for the CDR3 is TGCGCCAGCAGCTCAATACAGGGGGCTTACGAGCAGTACTTC. This sequence encodes CASSSIQGAYEQYF.

This rearrangement joins TRBV7-6 to TRBJ1-4; D unresolved. Germline V gene lookup returns CDR1 SGHVS and CDR2 FNYEAQ. Trimming took 5 bases from V and 13 from J, leaving 14 bases between them. The CDR3 consists of 12 residues. The CDR3: CASSVGPEGLFF. The CDR3 DNA is TGTGCCAGCAGCGTCGGGCCGGAGGGACTGTTTTTT.

The V gene is TRBV5-1, the J gene TRBJ1-6; no definite D call. The germline V and J ends were trimmed by 4 bases and 7 bases, with 21 bases remaining between them. Germline V gene lookup returns CDR1 SGHRS and CDR2 YFSETQ. The CDR3 spans 17 residues. CDR3 residues: CASSPTAANYPNSPLHF. CDR3 sequence (DNA): TGCGCCAGCAGCCCCACGGCGGCCAACTATCCGAATTCACCCCTCCACTTT.

Written as DNA, the CDR3 is TGTGCCAGCAGCGCAACGCCGCTGGGACAGTCTCCATATGGCTACACCTTC. This encodes CASSATPLGQSPYGYTF. This chain uses TRBV9 with TRBJ1-2; 7 bases are shared with TRBD1. The CDR3 has 17 residues. Losses at the gene ends were 3 bases for V and 5 bases for J; bases not matched to a gene: 16. Germline V gene data show CDR1 as SGDLS and CDR2 as YYNGEE.

The rearrangement uses TRBV6-1 and TRBJ2-1, with 9 bases matching TRBD2. CDR3 length: 16 residues. Germline lookup yields CDR1 MNHNS and CDR2 SASEGT. Germline trimming cut 1 base from V and 8 bases from J; bases unmatched to any gene: 9. DNA of the CDR3: TGTGCCAGCAGTGAAGTATCGGGACTAGCAATGTATGAGCAGTTCTTC. Amino acids: CASSEVSGLAMYEQFF.

V is TRBV19 and J is TRBJ2-1; 8 bases are shared with TRBD2. CDR1 and CDR2 (germline): LNHDA, SQIVND (reference sequence). The CDR3 spans 16 residues. The trim removed 3 bases at V and 6 bases at J, leaving 10 bases unmatched. The CDR3 region has the DNA TGTGCCAGTAGTATCTGGGCTGCGGGGGGTTTCAATGAGCAGTTCTTC. It codes for CASSIWAAGGFNEQFF.

The V gene is TRBV9, the J gene TRBJ1-3; 8 positions match TRBD1. Looked up from germline, CDR1 is SGDLS and CDR2 is YYNGEE. V gave up 2 bases and J gave up 2 bases; unmatched junction bases: 6. CDR3 length: 16 amino acids. The DNA of the CDR3 is TGTGCCAGCAGCGTCCAGGGGGCTTTTCCTGGAAACACCATATATTTT. As protein: CASSVQGAFPGNTIYF.

The chain couples TRBV30 to TRBJ1-3; a possible D gene is TRBD1 (6 bases). The CDR3 covers 13 residues. Per germline, CDR1 GTSNPN and CDR2 SVGIG (reference sequence). Between the trimmed V and J ends, which lost 4 bases and 4 bases, there was a span of 11 bases. Written as DNA, the CDR3 is TGTGCCTGGAAAGGGGGTTACGGAAACACCATATATTTT. The encoded protein is CAWKGGYGNTIYF. Filled out from reference TRBV30 and TRBJ1-3, the complete variable domain reads SQTIHQWPATLVQPVGSPLSLECTVEGTSNPNLYWYRQAAGRGLQLLFYSVGIGQISSEVPQNLSASRPQDRQFILSSKKLLLSDSGFYLCAWKGGYGNTIYFGEGSWLTVV.

This clone was observed a single time. This rearrangement joins TRBV7-9 to TRBJ1-1; the D is unclear. Germline lookup yields CDR1 SEHNR and CDR2 FQNEAQ (reference sequence). The germline V and J ends were trimmed by 1 base and 6 bases, with 12 bases remaining between them. CDR3 size: 14 residues. The CDR3 here is CASSLDRGFSEAFF. As DNA, the CDR3 is TGTGCCAGCAGCTTAGATCGGGGATTCTCTGAAGCTTTCTTT.

The chain carries TRBV5-6 and TRBJ1-2, with unresolved D. This CDR3 has 14 residues. Trimming cost V 0 bases and J 4 bases, with 10 bases left between them. Germline-derived CDR1 and CDR2 are SGHDT and YYEEEE. CDR3 protein: CASSLGSGIYGYTF. Written as DNA, the CDR3 is TGTGCCAGCAGCTTGGGGTCCGGGATCTATGGCTACACCTTC.